Listed below are T cell receptor beta chains from one sample, sequenced in a study of T cell responses to AZD1222 COVID-19 vaccine. Using immunoSEQ multiplex PCR, the repertoire was profiled, and TCRdb retains in-frame clones only, with some absent. The data show roughly 180,000 clones, 90% to 95% seen once. The specimen was peripheral blood, collected 28 days after the second AZD1222 dose. These receptors were obtained from an adult who received the AZD1222 COVID-19 vaccine. The CDR3 runs from the conserved cysteine through the conserved F or W. D genes are given only for firm matches. Some rows have no size entry. The others give once, few or many, or a class for an expanded clone.

clone size	CDR3 length	V gene	J gene	D gene	CDR3 DNA	CDR3 protein
.	15	TRBV6-4	TRBJ1-5	.	TGTGCCAGCAGTGAGGTGGCAGGGAACAATCAGCCCCAGCATTTT	CASSEVAGNNQPQHF
.	15	TRBV2	TRBJ2-5	.	TGTGCCAGCACCGCTTGGGGAGGCAAACAAGAGACCCAGTACTTC	CASTAWGGKQETQYF
.	15	TRBV6-5	TRBJ2-2	TRBD1	TGTGCCAGCAGACAATGGACAGGGCGGTCCGGGGAGCTGTTTTTT	CASRQWTGRSGELFF
.	12	TRBV7-9	TRBJ2-7	.	TGTGCCAGCAGCTTAGGCTCCTACGAGCAGTACTTC	CASSLGSYEQYF
once	12	TRBV5-4	TRBJ1-5	TRBD1	TGTGCCAGCAGCCCGGACAGGGGGCCCCAGCATTTT	CASSPDRGPQHF
.	17	TRBV3-1/TRBV3-2	TRBJ2-3	TRBD2	TGTGCCAGCAGCCATTTTCAGCGGGGTGCCAACACAGATACGCAGTATTTT	CASSHFQRGANTDTQYF
once	12	TRBV6-6	TRBJ1-1	.	TGTGCCAGCAGTTGGGTCAGCACTGAAGCTTTCTTT	CASSWVSTEAFF
.	12	TRBV2	TRBJ1-1	TRBD1	TGTGCCAGCAGTCGGGACAGGCCTGAAGCTTTCTTT	CASSRDRPEAFF
.	14	TRBV6-5	TRBJ1-1	.	TGTGCCAGCATCCCTCTACAGGGTGTTTTTAGCGGGCCCTTT	CASIPLQGVFSGPF
once	11	TRBV2	TRBJ1-6	.	TGTGCCAGCGCAGGGAATTCACCCCTCCACTTT	CASAGNSPLHF
.	15	TRBV5-1	TRBJ2-3	TRBD1	TGCGCCAGCAGCTGGACAGGGGAGGACACAGATACGCAGTATTTT	CASSWTGEDTDTQYF
.	15	TRBV7-9	TRBJ2-5	.	TGTGCCAGCAGCTTAGTCGGCGGGTACCAAGAGACCCAGTACTTC	CASSLVGGYQETQYF
.	17	TRBV7-9	TRBJ1-1	TRBD1	TGTGCCAGCAGCCGTCTCGAACAGGGGGCCCCGAACACTGAAGCTTTCTTT	CASSRLEQGAPNTEAFF
.	14	TRBV5-6	TRBJ2-1	.	TGTGCCAGCAGCTTGGGGCTAGCCGACAATGAGCAGTTCTTC	CASSLGLADNEQFF
.	13	TRBV10-3	TRBJ1-4	.	TGTGCCATCAGTGGTACATTTAATGAAAAACTGTTTTTT	CAISGTFNEKLFF
.	12	TRBV6-2/TRBV6-3	TRBJ2-1	.	TGTGCCAGCAGTTATTTCGTAGAGGAGCAGTTCTTC	CASSYFVEEQFF
.	11	TRBV6-7	TRBJ2-1	.	TGTGCCAGCAGTTACAAAGATGAGCAGTTCTTC	CASSYKDEQFF
.	14	TRBV27	TRBJ1-2	.	TGTGCCAGCCTGCCCCGATTACAGAGCGATGGCTACACCTTC	CASLPRLQSDGYTF
.	15	TRBV18	TRBJ2-6	.	TGTGCCAGCTCAGAAAAAAACTCTGGGGCCAACGTCCTGACTTTC	CASSEKNSGANVLTF
.	17	TRBV7-9	TRBJ2-1	.	TGTGCCAGCCTAAACCCCCAGGCGCAGGGCCCTCGGAATGAGCAGTTCTTC	CASLNPQAQGPRNEQFF
.	14	TRBV10-3	TRBJ1-1	.	TGTGCCATCAGCGAAGAGGAGGGTGGCACTGAAGCTTTCTTT	CAISEEEGGTEAFF
.	15	TRBV19	TRBJ1-2	.	TGTGCCAGTACCACTGAGGGGTCCGCTAAAAATGGCTACACCTTC	CASTTEGSAKNGYTF
.	12	TRBV5-4	TRBJ2-4	.	TGTGCCAGCAGCTTGTGGGGCAACATTCAGTACTTC	CASSLWGNIQYF
.	17	TRBV27	TRBJ1-1	.	TGTGCCAGCAGTGGAATTCCCGTGGTAGCCGGGTGGGCTGAAGCTTTCTTT	CASSGIPVVAGWAEAFF
.	17	TRBV18	TRBJ2-1	.	TGTGCCAGCTCATCTTTGCTACCCGACACACTTGGGAATGAGCAGTTCTTC	CASSSLLPDTLGNEQFF
.	14	TRBV7-8	TRBJ1-1	.	TGTGCCAGCAGCTTACGGGGTGGTGGCACTGAAGCTTTCTTT	CASSLRGGGTEAFF
.	12	TRBV19	TRBJ2-2	TRBD2	TGTGCCAGTAAAGGGAGGGCCGGGGAGCTGTTTTTT	CASKGRAGELFF
.	18	TRBV2	TRBJ2-4	.	TGTGCCAGCAGTGAAAGGGGGGTGACAGGGACGGCCAAAAACATTCAGTACTTC	CASSERGVTGTAKNIQYF
few	14	TRBV6-2/TRBV6-3	TRBJ2-7	TRBD1	TGTGCCAGCAGTGCCGGGACAGCACCCTACGAGCAGTACTTC	CASSAGTAPYEQYF
.	17	TRBV9	TRBJ1-1	TRBD1	TGTGCCAGCAGTGCAAACACAGGGGGCGCTGGGAACACTGAAGCTTTCTTT	CASSANTGGAGNTEAFF
.	12	TRBV5-4	TRBJ1-4	.	TGTGCCAGCAGCTCGATAACAGGCCCTCTGTTTTTT	CASSSITGPLFF
.	15	TRBV2	TRBJ1-4	.	TGTGCCAGCAGTGAATTAAGGGGATTTGAGGAAAAACTGTTTTTT	CASSELRGFEEKLFF
.	13	TRBV5-1	TRBJ1-1	.	TGCGCCAGCAGTTCCACCTTGAACACTGAAGCTTTCTTT	CASSSTLNTEAFF
.	13	TRBV7-9	TRBJ2-4	.	TGTGCCAGCAGCTTAAATGGGGTGGGCATTCAGTACTTC	CASSLNGVGIQYF
.	14	TRBV4-1	TRBJ1-4	TRBD1	TGCGCCAGCAGACTCGGGACAGGGGACGAAAAACTGTTTTTT	CASRLGTGDEKLFF
.	14	TRBV6-2/TRBV6-3	TRBJ1-1	.	TGTGCCAGCAGTCCCCGGAACCTGAACACTGAAGCTTTCTTT	CASSPRNLNTEAFF